The 21 T cell receptor beta chains below come from one sample, sequenced in a study of blood T cell repertoires in COVID-19. The protocol was immunoSEQ multiplex PCR, while the TCRdb copy is restricted to in-frame clones and leaves out a portion. The data show about 200,000 clones, more than 70% seen once. Sequenced input: peripheral blood. The source of these receptors is a man aged 18-30 years with active or convalescent COVID-19.

The chain employs TRBV7-2 and TRBJ1-3; a possible D gene is TRBD1 (6 bases). The CDR3 length is 13 residues. In germline, CDR1 is SGHTA, CDR2 FQGNSA. Between the trimmed V and J ends, which lost 6 bases and 4 bases, there was a span of 10 bases. Here the CDR3 reads CASRMDRGNTIYF. CDR3 nucleotide sequence: TGTGCCAGCAGAATGGACAGAGGAAACACCATATATTTT.

The genes are TRBV6-1 and TRBJ1-1, with a weak D call TRBD1 (5 bases). The CDR3 has 13 residues. In germline, CDR1 is MNHNS, CDR2 SASEGT. Trimming left V 0 bases short and J 3 bases short, with 5 bases between. The CDR3 is CASSEAGDTEAFF. CDR3 DNA: TGTGCCAGCAGTGAAGCAGGGGACACTGAAGCTTTCTTT.

The chain has TRBV23-1 and TRBJ1-2; 9 bases are a match to TRBD1. TRBV23-1 is marked as an open reading frame, function uncertain. The CDR3 contains 16 residues. With 7 bases clipped from V and 6 bases from J, the junction kept 15 bases outside the gene matches. The CDR3 reads CASNTRGTGSENGYTF. DNA for the CDR3: TGCGCCAGCAACACCAGAGGGACAGGGAGTGAAAATGGCTACACCTTC.

The chain joins TRBV6-5 to TRBJ2-1; 7 nucleotides agree with TRBD2. V lost 9 bases to trimming and J lost 5 bases; unmatched junction nucleotides: 7. The CDR3 loop spans 13 amino acids. Germline values: CDR1 MNHEY, CDR2 SVGAGI. The CDR3: CASKAGAHNEQFF. The CDR3 nucleotides are TGTGCCAGTAAGGCGGGAGCCCACAATGAGCAGTTCTTC.

The gene calls are TRBV2 and TRBJ2-5, with 11 bases lining up with TRBD2. Germline CDR1 is SNHLY and CDR2 is FYNNEI. This CDR3 region has 18 residues. With V trimmed by 4 bases and J by 5 bases, 15 bases remained unmatched. The chain's CDR3 is CASSGITSGRLYGETQYF. The CDR3 bases are TGTGCCAGCAGTGGAATCACTAGCGGGAGATTGTACGGGGAGACCCAGTACTTC.

The chain employs TRBV6-5 and TRBJ1-4; 7 bases agree with TRBD1. Per the germline V gene, CDR1 is MNHEY and CDR2 is SVGAGI. CDR3 size: 15 residues. V dropped 8 bases and J dropped 7; count of bases not matched to a gene: 13. CDR3 sequence reads: CASGGQFLDGEKLFF. DNA for the CDR3: TGTGCCAGCGGGGGACAGTTCCTCGACGGTGAAAAACTGTTTTTT.

The rearrangement uses TRBV2 and TRBJ2-5; D gene unclear. The CDR3 spans 12 residues. Germline assignment: CDR1 SNHLY and CDR2 FYNNEI. V lost 6 bases, J lost 4 bases, and 9 bases lay in between. The CDR3 loop reads CASRGGGETQYF. Here the CDR3 DNA reads TGTGCCAGCAGGGGTGGCGGAGAGACCCAGTACTTC.

As regards this clone: Other DNA sequences in this specimen translate into the identical CDR3. This sequence joins TRBV3-1 (or the pseudogene TRBV3-2) and TRBJ1-5; no clear D gene. Germline lookup yields CDR1 LGHDT and CDR2 YNNKEL (reference sequence). The CDR3 is 14 amino acids. V was pared by 1 base and J by 2 bases, with 6 bases between. The CDR3, as DNA: TGTGCCAGCAGCCAAGCCGCGGGCAATCAGCCCCAGCATTTT. It encodes CASSQAAGNQPQHF.

J is TRBJ2-2 and V is TRBV5-5; D is unclear. V was shortened by 3 bases and J by 1 base, with 13 bases between the two germline ends. The CDR3 extends over 16 amino acids. Germline loops: CDR1 SGHKS, CDR2 YYEKEE (reference sequence). The CDR3 sequence is CASSSFQVMNTGELFF. As DNA, the CDR3 is TGTGCCAGCAGCTCCTTCCAGGTCATGAACACCGGGGAGCTGTTTTTT.

A single count supports this clone. The V call is TRBV4-2, the J call TRBJ1-1; no definite D call. Trimming stripped 6 bases from V and 2 bases from J, with 16 bases between. The CDR3 length is 15 residues. Germline V gene lookup returns CDR1 LGHNA and CDR2 YNFKEQ. CDR3 sequence reads: CASRSYSILNTEAFF. CDR3 DNA: TGTGCCAGCAGATCCTATTCAATTTTAAACACTGAAGCTTTCTTT.

The chain links TRBV2 to TRBJ1-6; D not resolved. Germline CDR1 reads SNHLY; CDR2 reads FYNNEI. V lost 5 bases and J lost 7, with 12 bases in between. The CDR3 sequence is 14 residues long. Here the CDR3 reads CASSPRGGNSPLHF. The DNA of the CDR3 is TGTGCCAGCAGTCCCCGAGGTGGGAATTCACCCCTCCACTTT. The whole variable domain, filled in from reference TRBV2 and TRBJ1-6, reads EPEVTQTPSHQVTQMGQEVILRCVPISNHLYFYWYRQILGQKVEFLVSFYNNEISEKSEIFDDQFSVERPDGSNFTLKIRSTKLEDSAMYFCASSPRGGNSPLHFGNGTRLTVT.

The V gene is TRBV2, the J gene TRBJ1-1; weak D call: TRBD1 (6 bases). V gave up 6 bases and J gave up 1 base, with 15 bases separating them. Germline V gene sequence: CDR1 SNHLY, CDR2 FYNNEI. This CDR3 has 15 residues. The CDR3 protein is CASRTTGGRNTEAFF. The CDR3 DNA reads as TGTGCCAGCAGGACGACCGGGGGGCGGAACACTGAAGCTTTCTTT.

This chain's CDR3 is CASSRHSGTGSYNEQFF. The CDR3 DNA sequence: TGTGCCAGCAGCCGACACTCCGGGACAGGGAGCTACAATGAGCAGTTCTTC. This sequence joins TRBV6-6 and TRBJ2-1, with 9 positions matching TRBD1. This CDR3 spans 17 amino acids. Germline assignment: CDR1 MNHNY and CDR2 SVGAGI (reference sequence). V was clipped by 6 bases and J by 3 bases; unmatched bases: 12.

The V call is TRBV4-2, the J call TRBJ1-3; D is unclear. Trimming left V 0 bases short and J 2 bases short, with 17 bases between. Germline CDR1 reads LGHNA; CDR2 reads YNFKEQ. The CDR3 has 18 residues. The CDR3 bases are TGTGCCAGCAGCCAAGATCGGGTCGGTGGATACCCTGGAAACACCATATATTTT. Translating it yields CASSQDRVGGYPGNTIYF.

The chain recombines TRBV30 with TRBJ1-1; tentatively, D is TRBD1 (6 bases). This CDR3 has 16 residues. Germline V CDR1 and CDR2: GTSNPN, SVGIG (reference sequence). Trimming stripped 0 bases from V and 3 bases from J, with 17 bases between. CDR3 protein: CAWSVLGVGGDTEAFF. CDR3 nucleotides: TGTGCCTGGAGTGTACTTGGGGTAGGGGGGGACACTGAAGCTTTCTTT.

This clone has just one count. This chain connects TRBV30 to TRBJ2-1; TRBD2 is a possible D gene (7 bases). CDR3 length: 14 residues. V shed 5 bases and J shed 5 bases, with 16 bases lying between them. Germline CDR1 and CDR2: GTSNPN and SVGIG (reference sequence). The CDR3 DNA is TGTGCCTGGGCCTGGGGGGGGGCCCACAATGAGCAGTTCTTC. Protein: CAWAWGGAHNEQFF.

V gene TRBV9 combines with J gene TRBJ1-6, with unresolved D. V was shortened by 4 bases and J by 6 bases, with 5 bases between the two germline ends. This CDR3 comprises 12 residues. Germline V gives CDR1 SGDLS, CDR2 YYNGEE. The DNA for the CDR3 is TGTGCCAGCAGCAGTAGTAATTCACCCCTCCACTTT. Its protein product is CASSSSNSPLHF.

This clone has only one observation. The V and J genes are TRBV11-2 and TRBJ2-5, with a possible D match to TRBD1 (5 bases). This CDR3 comprises 14 residues. Germline V gives CDR1 SGHAT, CDR2 FQNNGV. Trimming stripped 1 base from V and 5 bases from J, with 11 bases between. CDR3 bases: TGTGCCAGCAGCTTAGTGTCCCAGGGCGAGACCCAGTACTTC. It specifies CASSLVSQGETQYF.

The chain joins TRBV11-2 to TRBJ2-5; D is possibly TRBD2 (6 bases). V was shortened by 5 bases and J by 5 bases, with 21 bases between the two germline ends. The V gene's germline CDR1 is SGHAT and CDR2 FQNNGV. The CDR3 loop spans 16 amino acids. CDR3 nucleotides: TGTGCCAGCAGCCAGTACGGCTGGGGACGGGAGGAGACCCAGTACTTC. It specifies CASSQYGWGREETQYF.

The CDR3 spells CASSRTGGTNTEAFF. Written as DNA, the CDR3 is TGTGCCAGCAGTCGAACAGGGGGAACGAACACTGAAGCTTTCTTT. V usage is TRBV27 and J usage is TRBJ1-1; 8 bases match TRBD1. CDR1 and CDR2 (germline): MNHEY, SMNVEV (reference sequence). The CDR3 runs to 15 residues. V gave up 5 bases and J gave up 1 base; unmatched junction bases: 6.

This sequence joins TRBV9 and TRBJ1-2, with 9 bases aligning to TRBD1. Germline loops: CDR1 SGDLS, CDR2 YYNGEE. The CDR3 is 13 amino acids. Trimming cost V 3 bases and J 5 bases; bases outside gene matches: 2. The CDR3 is CASSEGQGYGYTF. The CDR3 nucleotides read TGTGCCAGCAGCGAGGGACAGGGATATGGCTACACCTTC.